These 25 T cell receptor beta chains were sequenced from one sample in a study of T cells after yellow fever vaccination. A single record per CDR3 protein comes from TCRdb applying MiXCR to the 5' RACE reads. The sample contains about 320,000 distinct CDR3 sequences, around 4.5% of which appear only once. The sequenced sample was PBMCs, obtained 15 days after the yellow fever booster vaccination. The receptors shown here come from a man younger than 35 who received the YFV17D yellow fever vaccine.

The table lists this clonotype with many counts. The chain has TRBV6-5 and TRBJ2-5, with a possible D match to TRBD2 (6 bases). V was pared by 8 bases and J by 0 bases, with 16 bases between. CDR1 is MNHEY, CDR2 SVGAGI, per germline. The CDR3 spans 15 residues. The CDR3 sequence: CASGHGRRYQETQYF. The CDR3 DNA is TGTGCCAGCGGACACGGGAGAAGGTACCAAGAGACCCAGTACTTC.

This clonotype was seen a handful of times. This rearrangement joins TRBV4-3 to TRBJ2-1, with D maybe TRBD1 (5 bases). V lost 5 bases and J lost 4, with 18 bases in between. The germline V gene encodes CDR1 LGHNA and CDR2 YSLEER. The CDR3 runs to 16 residues. CDR3 DNA: TGCGCCAGCAGCGGGAATCCTTCAGGGTTGTACAATGAGCAGTTCTTC. It is translated as CASSGNPSGLYNEQFF.

Ten or more counts support this clonotype. This chain uses TRBV10-3 with TRBJ1-1; 12 nucleotides align to TRBD1. The V gene's germline CDR1 is ENHRY and CDR2 SYGVKD. The trim removed 6 bases at V and 5 bases at J, leaving 4 bases unmatched. The CDR3 has 14 amino acids. Here the CDR3 DNA reads TGTGCCATCAGGGAGGGACAGGGGGCAACTGAAGCTTTCTTT. It encodes CAIREGQGATEAFF.

The genes are TRBV14 and TRBJ2-1; no firm D call. The CDR3 length is 15 residues. The germline CDR1 and CDR2 sequences are SGHDN and FVKESK. V lost 4 bases to trimming and J lost 8 bases, with 18 bases between them. The DNA of the CDR3 is TGTGCCAGCAGCCCCCGACTGAGAGTGGTCTATGAGCAGTTCTTC. Amino acids: CASSPRLRVVYEQFF. The whole variable domain, remainder taken from reference TRBV14 and TRBJ2-1, is EAGVTQFPSHSVIEKGQTVTLRCDPISGHDNLYWYRRVMGKEIKFLLHFVKESKQDESGMPNNRFLAERTGGTYSTLKVQPAELEDSGVYFCASSPRLRVVYEQFFGPGTRLTVL.

This clonotype was detected ten times or more. The J gene is TRBJ2-7, the V gene TRBV29-1, with D possibly TRBD1 on 7 matching bases. This CDR3 contains 14 residues. The ends were cut back, 2 bases at V and 4 bases at J, with 15 bases in the middle. Germline CDR1 reads SQVTM; CDR2 reads ANQGSEA. The chain's CDR3 is CSVERQGGGYEQYF. The CDR3 region has the DNA TGCAGCGTTGAAAGACAGGGCGGAGGGTACGAGCAGTACTTC.

Ten or more counts support this clonotype. The chain joins TRBV7-9 to TRBJ1-1, with unresolved D. Looked up from germline, CDR1 is SEHNR and CDR2 is FQNEAQ (reference sequence). The CDR3 spans 13 residues. The germline V and J ends were trimmed by 1 base and 1 base, with 4 bases remaining between them. CDR3 region: CASSLETNTEAFF. The CDR3 DNA follows: TGTGCCAGCAGCTTAGAAACGAACACTGAAGCTTTCTTT.

In this sample, this clonotype turned up many times. The V and J genes are TRBV6-6 and TRBJ1-1; D not resolved. Germline V gene lookup returns CDR1 MNHNY and CDR2 SVGAGI (reference sequence). V was shortened by 6 bases and J by 9 bases, with 23 bases between the two germline ends. The CDR3 consists of 15 residues. The CDR3 coding sequence is TGTGCCAGCAGACCTGGACGGGCTGAAAAATTTCAAGCTTTCTTT. Protein sequence: CASRPGRAEKFQAFF.

This clonotype came up many times. The chain carries TRBV28 and TRBJ2-3; tentative D call: TRBD2 (7 bases). This CDR3 is built from 17 residues. From germline, CDR1 is MDHEN and CDR2 SYDVKM. V dropped 1 base and J dropped 3 bases, with 17 bases sitting between them. CDR3 protein: CASSLSGAGVWTDTQYF. The DNA of the CDR3 is TGTGCCAGCAGTTTATCGGGGGCGGGGGTCTGGACAGATACGCAGTATTTT.

This rearrangement joins TRBV18 to TRBJ1-6, with D unclear. The germline V and J ends were trimmed by 3 bases and 6 bases, with 12 bases remaining between them. The CDR3 has 15 amino acids. CDR1 and CDR2 from the germline V gene are KGHSH and LQKENI. The CDR3, as DNA: TGTGCCAGCTCACCCGTAGCACAGACTAATTCACCCCTCCACTTT. Protein: CASSPVAQTNSPLHF. Combining the CDR3 with reference TRBV18 and TRBJ1-6 gives the whole variable domain NAGVMQNPRHLVRRRGQEARLRCSPMKGHSHVYWYRQLPEEGLKFMVYLQKENIIDESGMPKERFSAEFPKEGPSILRIQQVVRGDSAAYFCASSPVAQTNSPLHFGNGTRLTVT.

Many counts were recorded for this clonotype. J is TRBJ1-6 and V is TRBV20-1; 11 positions match TRBD1. CDR3 length: 14 amino acids. J gave up 6 bases and V 4 bases, and 2 bases lay outside the gene matches. Germline V lookup: CDR1 DFQATT, CDR2 SNEGSKA (reference sequence). CDR3 nucleotides: TGCAGTGCTACCGGGACAGGGGGTAATTCACCCCTCCACTTT. It specifies CSATGTGGNSPLHF.

This clonotype came up many times. The V gene is TRBV7-2, the J gene TRBJ2-7, with 8 bases matching TRBD2. Germline V gene lookup returns CDR1 SGHTA and CDR2 FQGNSA. This CDR3 region has 16 residues. V shed 9 bases, J shed 0 bases, and the junction held 13 bases outside the gene matches. Here the CDR3 DNA reads TGTGCCAGTTTCCCGGGGCTAGCGGGTGACTCCTACGAGCAGTACGTC. Translated: CASFPGLAGDSYEQYV.

At least ten counts were recorded for this clonotype. CDR3 protein: CASSPRLAGGRPTDTQYF. As DNA, the CDR3 is TGTGCCAGCAGCCCCCGACTAGCGGGGGGGCGGCCAACAGATACGCAGTATTTT. This chain links TRBV9 with TRBJ2-3; 14 nucleotides line up with TRBD2. The CDR3 has 18 amino acids. Per the germline V gene, CDR1 is SGDLS and CDR2 is YYNGEE. V trimming: 4 bases; J trimming: 3 bases; junction bases outside the gene matches: 10.

The sample holds a few counts of this clonotype. The chain employs TRBV6-5 and TRBJ1-2; D might be TRBD1 (5 bases). CDR3 length equals 14 residues. Trimming shortened V by 0 bases and J by 4 bases, and 9 bases separated the two germline ends. CDR1 and CDR2 (germline): MNHEY, SVGAGI. This CDR3 is CASSYSPGTYGYTF. CDR3 sequence (DNA): TGTGCCAGCAGTTACTCGCCTGGGACCTATGGCTACACCTTC.

This clonotype occurred a few times. V and J are TRBV11-2 and TRBJ1-1; D is ambiguous. The CDR3 covers 12 residues. CDR1 is SGHAT, CDR2 FQNNGV, per germline. The V end lost 5 bases, the J end lost 4 bases, and 8 bases lay between the germline ends. The CDR3 nucleotides are TGTGCCAGCAGCCCTGAGGCCACTGAAGCTTTCTTT. The encoded protein is CASSPEATEAFF. The variable domain in full, completed from reference TRBV11-2 and TRBJ1-1, reads EAGVAQSPRYKIIEKRQSVAFWCNPISGHATLYWYQQILGQGPKLLIQFQNNGVVDDSQLPKDRFSAERLKGVDSTLKIQPAKLEDSAVYLCASSPEATEAFFGQGTRLTVV.

This clonotype came up many times. The CDR3 DNA reads as TGTGCTAGTGGTCCCCGGAGGGAGACCCAGTACTTC. Protein product: CASGPRRETQYF. The J gene is TRBJ2-5, the V gene TRBV12-5; D perhaps matches TRBD2 (5 bases). Germline V gene data show CDR1 as LGHNT and CDR2 as FRNRAP. V shed 5 bases and J shed 5 bases, with 9 bases lying between them. The CDR3 is made up of 12 amino acids. Looking up the rest from reference TRBV12-5 and TRBJ2-5 gives the full variable domain: DARVTQTPRHKVTEMGQEVTMRCQPILGHNTVFWYRQTMMQGLELLAYFRNRAPLDDSGMPKDRFSAEMPDATLATLKIQPSEPRDSAVYFCASGPRRETQYFGPGTRLLVL.

This clonotype was observed many times. V is TRBV6-5 and J is TRBJ2-2, with 8 nucleotides matching TRBD1. Unmatched junction bases numbered 6, after V lost 11 bases and J lost 4 bases. Germline V gene lookup returns CDR1 MNHEY and CDR2 SVGAGI. The CDR3 is made up of 13 amino acids. CDR3 sequence: CAFRDRLTGELFF. The CDR3 region has the DNA TGTGCCTTCCGGGACAGGCTCACCGGGGAGCTGTTTTTT.

A few counts support this clonotype. The genes are TRBV5-1 and TRBJ1-1; D is unclear. The CDR3 has 13 amino acids. CDR1 is SGHRS, CDR2 YFSETQ, per germline. V lost 0 bases to trimming and J lost 8 bases, with 11 bases between them. The CDR3 here is CASSLAASGEAFF. In nucleotides, the CDR3 is TGCGCCAGCAGCTTGGCGGCTTCTGGGGAAGCTTTCTTT.

This clonotype was seen a few times. J is TRBJ2-3 and V is TRBV27; 10 nucleotides match TRBD1. Trimming removed 6 bases from V and 1 base from J; junction bases left unmatched: 10. The CDR3 runs 17 residues. The germline gives CDR1 MNHEY, CDR2 SMNVEV (reference sequence). CDR3 loop: CASRQQTGGAGTDTQYF. DNA of the CDR3: TGTGCCAGCAGGCAACAGACAGGGGGCGCTGGCACAGATACGCAGTATTTT.

This clonotype was counted only a few times. V usage is TRBV10-2 and J usage is TRBJ1-5; D gene ambiguous. Trimming stripped 3 bases from V and 9 bases from J, with 15 bases between. The CDR3 covers 14 residues. Germline lookup yields CDR1 WSHSY and CDR2 SAAADI. The CDR3 is CASSDVFSPGPQHF. CDR3 DNA: TGCGCCAGCAGTGACGTTTTTTCCCCGGGGCCCCAGCATTTT.

This clonotype was observed at least ten times. This chain joins TRBV12-3 or TRBV12-4 and TRBJ2-1, with D perhaps assigned TRBD1 or TRBD2 (5 bases each). This CDR3 contains 14 residues. Trimming shortened V by 10 bases and J by 7 bases, and 20 bases separated the two germline ends. The CDR3 DNA sequence: TGTGCCACCAAACTCACGCCCGGGGCGAATGAGCAGTTCTTC. Translated: CATKLTPGANEQFF.

In its sample, this clonotype was seen many times. The chain combines TRBV4-3 with TRBJ2-2, with D maybe TRBD2 (6 bases). V was cut by 0 bases and J by 5 bases, with 16 bases left in between. CDR1 and CDR2 (germline): LGHNA, YSLEER. The CDR3 loop spans 17 amino acids. CDR3 protein: CASSQEGGDRETGELFF. As DNA, the CDR3 is TGCGCCAGCAGCCAAGAAGGAGGGGACCGGGAGACCGGGGAGCTGTTTTTT.

This clonotype was picked up many times. This chain uses TRBV29-1 with TRBJ1-1; D gene unclear. The V gene's germline CDR1 is SQVTM and CDR2 ANQGSEA. CDR3 length: 10 amino acids. The V end lost 5 bases, the J end lost 8 bases, and 9 bases lay between the germline ends. CDR3 loop: CSVLPGEAFF. The CDR3 coding sequence is TGCAGCGTTTTGCCGGGAGAAGCTTTCTTT.

There are many counts of this clonotype. This rearrangement joins TRBV27 to TRBJ2-2; D is tentatively TRBD1 or TRBD2 (5 bases each). The germline gives CDR1 MNHEY, CDR2 SMNVEV (reference sequence). The CDR3 totals 16 residues. With 2 bases removed from V and 0 bases from J, the gap between germline ends came to 10 bases. CDR3 nucleotides: TGTGCCAGCAGTTTAATTGGGACGACGAACACCGGGGAGCTGTTTTTT. Translating gives CASSLIGTTNTGELFF.

This clonotype appeared a few times. The gene calls are TRBV20-1 and TRBJ1-3, with TRBD1 as a possible D gene (6 bases). CDR3 length equals 12 residues. V was shortened by 5 bases and J by 7 bases, with 12 bases between the two germline ends. CDR1 is DFQATT, CDR2 SNEGSKA, per germline (reference sequence). CDR3 residues: CSAPGQPNTIYF. Here the CDR3 DNA reads TGCAGTGCTCCGGGACAACCGAACACCATATATTTT.

The table lists this clonotype with many counts. The chain combines TRBV20-1 with TRBJ1-1; TRBD1 matches at 9 bases. Germline V gives CDR1 DFQATT, CDR2 SNEGSKA (reference sequence). With V trimmed by 1 base and J by 11 bases, 2 bases remained unmatched. CDR3 length equals 11 residues. CDR3: CSARADRGAFF. The CDR3 nucleotides are TGCAGTGCTAGAGCCGACAGGGGGGCTTTCTTT.